Listed below are T cell receptor beta chains from one sample, sequenced in a study of T cells in Graves' hyperthyroidism and ophthalmopathy. TCRdb independently ran MiXCR on the multiplex PCR reads; one entry per CDR3 protein. This sample carries hundreds of thousands of distinct CDR3 sequences, about 43% of them seen once, and the ten largest clones take roughly 8.2%. Sequenced sample: peripheral blood or thyroid tissue (not recorded which). Receptors originate from a woman aged 18-29 years with Graves' hyperthyroidism. Each CDR3 is given without its conserved first and last residue. Fields, in order: J gene, D gene, V gene, CDR3 protein. A D gene is named only where the DNA matches it firmly.

>TRBJ2-5|TRBD1|TRBV7-7
ASSTTGTGQETQY
>TRBJ2-5|-|TRBV19
ASSTYRDQETQY
>TRBJ2-7|-|TRBV20-1
SAVNSGDSYEQY
>TRBJ2-5|-|TRBV15
ATSRDGAGTQY
>TRBJ2-7|TRBD1|TRBV29-1
SVRGPSYEQY
>TRBJ2-2|-|TRBV15
ATSRGEPREGIGELF
>TRBJ2-2|TRBD1|TRBV20-1
SARVQGAGELF
>TRBJ2-2|-|TRBV29-1
SVLAGELF
>TRBJ2-7|-|TRBV2
ASSPTEEHYEQY
>TRBJ1-6|-|TRBV5-1
ASSLTGETPLH
>TRBJ2-7|-|TRBV14
ASSQGLVRGRLTSSYEQY
>TRBJ2-2|TRBD2|TRBV7-3
ASSLGTSGRTGELF
>TRBJ1-1|TRBD1|TRBV29-1
SVLPGQGTEAF
>TRBJ2-7|TRBD2|TRBV7-9
ASSYSLGGAYEQY
>TRBJ2-7|TRBD1|TRBV6-6
ASSYGQGVNYEQY
>TRBJ2-7|TRBD1|TRBV12-3/TRBV12-4
ASKPGQRNEQY
>TRBJ2-7|TRBD1|TRBV12-3/TRBV12-4
ASSLGQGTFY
>TRBJ1-5|-|TRBV10-3
AVGTDNQPQH
>TRBJ1-2|TRBD1|TRBV2
ASSPWTGEDGYT
>TRBJ1-2|-|TRBV7-2
ASAEGGGYGYT
>TRBJ2-5|TRBD1|TRBV2
ASNDRGGETQY
>TRBJ1-1|-|TRBV29-1
SAQVGTGPDEAF
>TRBJ2-6|TRBD1|TRBV25-1
ASMGSSGQGASGANVLT
>TRBJ2-6|-|TRBV12-3/TRBV12-4
ASSLDRYSGANVLT
>TRBJ2-7|-|TRBV7-8
ASSARAPRQY
>TRBJ2-7|-|TRBV7-9
ASSLGLGGPYEQY
>TRBJ2-7|-|TRBV7-9
ASRQQGYEQY
>TRBJ1-1|-|TRBV24-1
ATSASPGGNTEAF
>TRBJ2-7|TRBD1|TRBV7-2
ASRHGQGALQY
>TRBJ2-5|-|TRBV5-1
ASSLADSGILTQY
>TRBJ2-7|-|TRBV15
ATSRRTASYEQY
>TRBJ1-6|TRBD1|TRBV7-9
ASSLVGTDPLH
>TRBJ1-1|-|TRBV11-2
ASSLLPPGPRAF
>TRBJ2-2|TRBD1|TRBV6-5
ASSYSFGTANTGELF
>TRBJ2-5|TRBD1|TRBV7-9
ASSPETGGAWKTQY
>TRBJ2-7|-|TRBV9
ASSDRDDSYEQY
>TRBJ1-2|-|TRBV19
ASSISAGLGNYGYT
>TRBJ1-2|-|TRBV7-2
ASSFASDNDGYT
>TRBJ2-7|TRBD2|TRBV20-1
SARIPGLASYEQY
>TRBJ1-1|-|TRBV7-9
ASRFEMNTEAF
>TRBJ1-6|TRBD1|TRBV19
ASSMGQAGEPLH
>TRBJ2-7|TRBD2|TRBV20-1
SATGLVIDEQY
>TRBJ2-5|-|TRBV7-2
ASSSGPLGETQY
>TRBJ1-2|-|TRBV19
ASSIMEGYT
>TRBJ1-1|-|TRBV24-1
ATSGRMNTEAF